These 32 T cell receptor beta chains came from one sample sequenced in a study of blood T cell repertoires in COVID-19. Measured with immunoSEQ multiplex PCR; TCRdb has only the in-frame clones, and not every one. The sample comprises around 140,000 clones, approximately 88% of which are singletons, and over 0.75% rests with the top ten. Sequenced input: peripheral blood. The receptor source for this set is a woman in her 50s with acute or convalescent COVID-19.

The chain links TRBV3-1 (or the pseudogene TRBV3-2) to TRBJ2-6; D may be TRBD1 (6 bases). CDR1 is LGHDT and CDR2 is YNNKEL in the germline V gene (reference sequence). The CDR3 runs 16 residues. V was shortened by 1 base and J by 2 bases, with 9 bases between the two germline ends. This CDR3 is CASSQGAGAGANVLTF. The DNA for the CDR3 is TGTGCCAGCAGCCAAGGGGCAGGGGCTGGGGCCAACGTCCTGACTTTC.

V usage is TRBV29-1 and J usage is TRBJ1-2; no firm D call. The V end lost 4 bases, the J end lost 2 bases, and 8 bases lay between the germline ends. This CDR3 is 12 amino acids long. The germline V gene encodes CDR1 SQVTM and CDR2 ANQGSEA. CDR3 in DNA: TGCAGCGTTGTTGAAAGCAACTATGGCTACACCTTC. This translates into CSVVESNYGYTF.

The CDR3 protein is CAWSVRPGNGYTF. The CDR3 nucleotides are TGTGCCTGGAGTGTACGTCCAGGCAATGGCTACACCTTC. The chain uses TRBV30 and TRBJ1-2, with D unclear. Germline loops: CDR1 GTSNPN, CDR2 SVGIG (reference sequence). Between the trimmed V and J ends, which lost 0 bases and 6 bases, there was a span of 11 bases. This CDR3 is built from 13 residues.

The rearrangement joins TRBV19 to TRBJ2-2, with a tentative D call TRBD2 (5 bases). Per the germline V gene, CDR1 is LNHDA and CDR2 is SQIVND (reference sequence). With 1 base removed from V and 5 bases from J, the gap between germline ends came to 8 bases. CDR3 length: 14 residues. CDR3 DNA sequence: TGTGCCAGTAGTATAGCTCTAGCTACCGGGGAGCTGTTTTTT. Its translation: CASSIALATGELFF.

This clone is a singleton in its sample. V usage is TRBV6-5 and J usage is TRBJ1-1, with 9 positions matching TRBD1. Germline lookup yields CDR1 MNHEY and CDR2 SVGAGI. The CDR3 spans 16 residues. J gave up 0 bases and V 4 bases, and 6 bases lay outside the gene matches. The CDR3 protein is CASSSWGTGLNTEAFF. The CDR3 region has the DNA TGTGCCAGCAGTTCCTGGGGGACAGGGTTGAACACTGAAGCTTTCTTT.

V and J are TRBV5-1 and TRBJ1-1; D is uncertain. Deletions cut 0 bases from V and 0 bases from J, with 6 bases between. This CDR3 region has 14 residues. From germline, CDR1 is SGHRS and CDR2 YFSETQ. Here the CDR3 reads CASSLELMNTEAFF. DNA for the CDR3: TGCGCCAGCAGCTTGGAACTGATGAACACTGAAGCTTTCTTT.

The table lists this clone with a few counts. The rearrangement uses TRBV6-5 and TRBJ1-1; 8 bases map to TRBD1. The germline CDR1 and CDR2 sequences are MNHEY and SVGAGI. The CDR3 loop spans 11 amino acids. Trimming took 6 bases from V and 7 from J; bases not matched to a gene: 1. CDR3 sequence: CASRGQGEAFF. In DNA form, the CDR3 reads TGTGCCAGCAGAGGACAGGGTGAAGCTTTCTTT.

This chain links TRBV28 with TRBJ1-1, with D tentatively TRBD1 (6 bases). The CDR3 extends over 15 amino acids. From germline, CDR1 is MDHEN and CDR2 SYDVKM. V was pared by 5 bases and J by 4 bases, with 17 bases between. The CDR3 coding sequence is TGTGCCAGCAGTCCCTCCTTGGGGGCCGGCACTGAAGCTTTCTTT. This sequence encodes CASSPSLGAGTEAFF.

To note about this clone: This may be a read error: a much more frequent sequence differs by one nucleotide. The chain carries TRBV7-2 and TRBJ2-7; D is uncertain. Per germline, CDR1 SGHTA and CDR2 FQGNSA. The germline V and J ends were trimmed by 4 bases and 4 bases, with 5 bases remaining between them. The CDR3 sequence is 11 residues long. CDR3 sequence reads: CASSSLYEQYF. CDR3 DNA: TGTGCCAGCAGCTCCCTGTACGAGCAGTACTTC.

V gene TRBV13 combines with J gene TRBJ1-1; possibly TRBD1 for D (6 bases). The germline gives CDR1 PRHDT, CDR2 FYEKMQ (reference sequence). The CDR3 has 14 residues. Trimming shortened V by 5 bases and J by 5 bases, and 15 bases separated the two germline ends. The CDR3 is CASSTGRGATEAFF. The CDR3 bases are TGTGCCAGCAGCACGGGACGGGGGGCAACTGAAGCTTTCTTT.

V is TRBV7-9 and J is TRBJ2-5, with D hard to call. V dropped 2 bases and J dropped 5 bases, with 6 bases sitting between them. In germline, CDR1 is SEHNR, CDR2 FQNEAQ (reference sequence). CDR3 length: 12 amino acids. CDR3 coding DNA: TGTGCCAGCAGCTTACACTTGGAGACCCAGTACTTC. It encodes CASSLHLETQYF.

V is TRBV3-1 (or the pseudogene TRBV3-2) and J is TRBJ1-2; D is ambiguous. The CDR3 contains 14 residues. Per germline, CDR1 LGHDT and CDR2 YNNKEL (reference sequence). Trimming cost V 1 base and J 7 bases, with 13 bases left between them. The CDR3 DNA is TGTGCCAGCAGCCAAGTTCATTCCTACCCTGGCTACACCTTC. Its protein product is CASSQVHSYPGYTF.

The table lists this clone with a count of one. CDR3 DNA: TGTGCCTGGGGACAGGGAGTGGGCTACGAGCAGTACTTC. It is translated as CAWGQGVGYEQYF. The V gene is TRBV30, the J gene TRBJ2-7, with TRBD1 identical over 8 bases. The CDR3 consists of 13 residues. Germline CDR1 GTSNPN, CDR2 SVGIG (reference sequence). J gave up 3 bases and V 5 bases, and 6 bases lay outside the gene matches.

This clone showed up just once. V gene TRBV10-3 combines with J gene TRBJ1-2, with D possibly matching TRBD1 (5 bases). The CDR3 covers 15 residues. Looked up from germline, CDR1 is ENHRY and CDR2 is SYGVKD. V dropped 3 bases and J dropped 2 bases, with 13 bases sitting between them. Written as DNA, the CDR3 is TGTGCCATCAGTGACCCTCAACAGGCAAACTATGGCTACACCTTC. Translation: CAISDPQQANYGYTF.

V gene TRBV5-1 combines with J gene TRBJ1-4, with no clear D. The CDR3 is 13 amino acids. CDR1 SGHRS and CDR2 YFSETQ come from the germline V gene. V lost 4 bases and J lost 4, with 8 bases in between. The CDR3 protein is CASSQAINEKLFF. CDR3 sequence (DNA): TGCGCCAGCAGCCAGGCGATTAATGAAAAACTGTTTTTT.

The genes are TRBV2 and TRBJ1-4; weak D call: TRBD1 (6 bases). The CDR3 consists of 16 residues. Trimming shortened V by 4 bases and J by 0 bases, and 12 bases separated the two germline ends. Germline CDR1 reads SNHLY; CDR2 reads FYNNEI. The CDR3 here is CASSAIQGTTNEKLFF. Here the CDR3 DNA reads TGTGCCAGCAGTGCTATACAGGGAACAACTAATGAAAAACTGTTTTTT.

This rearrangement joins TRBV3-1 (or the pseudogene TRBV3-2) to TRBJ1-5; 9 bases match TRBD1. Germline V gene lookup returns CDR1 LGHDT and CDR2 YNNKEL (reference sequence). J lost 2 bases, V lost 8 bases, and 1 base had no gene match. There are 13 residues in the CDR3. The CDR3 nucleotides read TGTGCCAGCGGGGACAGGGGCAATCAGCCCCAGCATTTT. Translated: CASGDRGNQPQHF.

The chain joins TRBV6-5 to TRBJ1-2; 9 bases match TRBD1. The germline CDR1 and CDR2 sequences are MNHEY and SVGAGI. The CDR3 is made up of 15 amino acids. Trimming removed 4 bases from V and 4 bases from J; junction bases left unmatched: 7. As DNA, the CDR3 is TGTGCCAGCAGTTCATCCGGGACAGGGACCTATGGCTACACCTTC. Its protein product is CASSSSGTGTYGYTF.

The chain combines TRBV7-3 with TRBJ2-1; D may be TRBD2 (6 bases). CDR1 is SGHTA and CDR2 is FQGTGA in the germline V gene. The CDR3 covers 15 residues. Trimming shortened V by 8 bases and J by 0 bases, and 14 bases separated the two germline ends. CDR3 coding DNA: TGTGCCAGCGGCGCCGCGGGGAGCTCCTACAATGAGCAGTTCTTC. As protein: CASGAAGSSYNEQFF.

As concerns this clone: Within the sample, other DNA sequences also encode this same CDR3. CDR3 residues: CASSLLAGGPNEQFF. The CDR3 bases are TGCGCCAGCAGCCTACTAGCGGGGGGGCCCAATGAGCAGTTCTTC. V usage is TRBV5-1 and J usage is TRBJ2-1, with 13 positions matching TRBD2. The CDR3 has 15 amino acids. The germline gives CDR1 SGHRS, CDR2 YFSETQ. V lost 4 bases and J lost 6; bases outside the gene matches: 4.

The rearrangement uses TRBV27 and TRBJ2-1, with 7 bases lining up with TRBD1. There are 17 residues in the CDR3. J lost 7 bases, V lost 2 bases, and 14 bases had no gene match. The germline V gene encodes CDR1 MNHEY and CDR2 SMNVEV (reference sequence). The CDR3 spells CASSLLPRQGVLNEQFF. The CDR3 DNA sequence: TGTGCCAGCAGTTTACTTCCGAGACAGGGCGTTTTGAATGAGCAGTTCTTC.

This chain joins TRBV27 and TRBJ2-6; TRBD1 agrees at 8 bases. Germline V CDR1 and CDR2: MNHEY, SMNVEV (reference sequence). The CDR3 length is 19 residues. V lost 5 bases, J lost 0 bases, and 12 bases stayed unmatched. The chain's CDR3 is CASSPEPGQATSGANVLTF. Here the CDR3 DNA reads TGTGCCAGCAGTCCAGAACCGGGACAGGCAACCTCTGGGGCCAACGTCCTGACTTTC. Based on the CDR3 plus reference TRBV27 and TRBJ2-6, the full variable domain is EAQVTQNPRYLITVTGKKLTVTCSQNMNHEYMSWYRQDPGLGLRQIYYSMNVEVTDKGDVPEGYKVSRKEKRNFPLILESPSPNQTSLYFCASSPEPGQATSGANVLTFGAGSRLTVL.

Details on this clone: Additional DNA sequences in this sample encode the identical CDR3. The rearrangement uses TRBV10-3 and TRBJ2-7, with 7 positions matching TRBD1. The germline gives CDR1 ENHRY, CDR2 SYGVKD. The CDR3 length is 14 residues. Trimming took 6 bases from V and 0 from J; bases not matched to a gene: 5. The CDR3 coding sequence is TGTGCCATCAGAGAGGACAGGTCCTCCTACGAGCAGTACTTC. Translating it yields CAIREDRSSYEQYF.

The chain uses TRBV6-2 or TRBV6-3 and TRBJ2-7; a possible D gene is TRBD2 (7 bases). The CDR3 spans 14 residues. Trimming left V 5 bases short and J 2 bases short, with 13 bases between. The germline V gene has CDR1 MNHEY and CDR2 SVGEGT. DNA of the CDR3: TGTGCCAGCAGTGGGGGGGCGCCCCCCTACGAGCAGTACTTC. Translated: CASSGGAPPYEQYF.

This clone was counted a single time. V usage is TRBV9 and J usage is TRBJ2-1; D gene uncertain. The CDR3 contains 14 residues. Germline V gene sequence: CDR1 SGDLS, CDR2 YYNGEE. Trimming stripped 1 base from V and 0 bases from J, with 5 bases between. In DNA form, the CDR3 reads TGTGCCAGCAGCGTACCCCTCTCCTACAATGAGCAGTTCTTC. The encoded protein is CASSVPLSYNEQFF.

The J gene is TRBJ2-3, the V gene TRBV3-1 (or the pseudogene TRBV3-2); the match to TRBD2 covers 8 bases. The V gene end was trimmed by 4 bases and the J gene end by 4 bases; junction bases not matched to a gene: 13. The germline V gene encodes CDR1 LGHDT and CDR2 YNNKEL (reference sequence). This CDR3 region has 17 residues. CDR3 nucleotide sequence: TGTGCCAGCAGCCGAGAGTTGAGCGGGAGTACGGCAGATACGCAGTATTTT. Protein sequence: CASSRELSGSTADTQYF.

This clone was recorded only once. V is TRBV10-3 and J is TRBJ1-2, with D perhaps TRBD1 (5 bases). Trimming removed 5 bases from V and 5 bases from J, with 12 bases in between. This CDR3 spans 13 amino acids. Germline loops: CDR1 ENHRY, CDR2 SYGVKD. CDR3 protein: CAISLTDLYGYTF. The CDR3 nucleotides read TGTGCCATCAGTCTGACAGACCTTTATGGCTACACCTTC.

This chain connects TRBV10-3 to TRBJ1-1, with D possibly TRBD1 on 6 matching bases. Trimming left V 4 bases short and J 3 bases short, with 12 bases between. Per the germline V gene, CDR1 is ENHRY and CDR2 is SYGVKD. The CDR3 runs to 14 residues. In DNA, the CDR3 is TGTGCCATCAGTGGAGGGGGGGTGGACACTGAAGCTTTCTTT. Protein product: CAISGGGVDTEAFF.

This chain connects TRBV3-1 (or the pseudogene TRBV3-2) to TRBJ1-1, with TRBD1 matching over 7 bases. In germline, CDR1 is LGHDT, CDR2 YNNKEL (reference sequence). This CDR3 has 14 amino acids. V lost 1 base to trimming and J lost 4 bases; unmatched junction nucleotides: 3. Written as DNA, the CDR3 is TGTGCCAGCAGCCAAGTACAGGGGAGCACTGAAGCTTTCTTT. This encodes CASSQVQGSTEAFF.

Written as DNA, the CDR3 is TGTGCCAGCAGCCGTAGCGGGAGCACAGATACGCAGTATTTT. Translating it yields CASSRSGSTDTQYF. V is TRBV7-9 and J is TRBJ2-3; 7 bases are a match to TRBD2. J lost 0 bases, V lost 5 bases, and 2 bases had no gene match. The germline CDR1 and CDR2 sequences are SEHNR and FQNEAQ (reference sequence). The CDR3 length is 14 residues.

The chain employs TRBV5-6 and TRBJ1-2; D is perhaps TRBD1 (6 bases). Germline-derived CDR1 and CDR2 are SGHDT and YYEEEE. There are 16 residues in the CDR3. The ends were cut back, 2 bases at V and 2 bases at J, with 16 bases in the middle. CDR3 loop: CASSFMPGTKNYGYTF. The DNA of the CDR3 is TGTGCCAGCAGCTTTATGCCCGGGACAAAAAACTATGGCTACACCTTC. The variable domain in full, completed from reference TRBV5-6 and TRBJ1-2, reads DAGVTQSPTHLIKTRGQQVTLRCSPKSGHDTVSWYQQALGQGPQFIFQYYEEEERQRGNFPDRFSGHQFPNYSSELNVNALLLGDSALYLCASSFMPGTKNYGYTFGSGTRLTVV.

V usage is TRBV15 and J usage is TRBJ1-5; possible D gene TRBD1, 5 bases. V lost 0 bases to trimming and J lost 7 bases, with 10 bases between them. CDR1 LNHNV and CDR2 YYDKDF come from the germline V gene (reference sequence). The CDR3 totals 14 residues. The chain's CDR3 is CATSRDRVSQPQHF. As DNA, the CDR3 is TGTGCCACCAGCAGAGACAGGGTCAGCCAGCCCCAGCATTTT.